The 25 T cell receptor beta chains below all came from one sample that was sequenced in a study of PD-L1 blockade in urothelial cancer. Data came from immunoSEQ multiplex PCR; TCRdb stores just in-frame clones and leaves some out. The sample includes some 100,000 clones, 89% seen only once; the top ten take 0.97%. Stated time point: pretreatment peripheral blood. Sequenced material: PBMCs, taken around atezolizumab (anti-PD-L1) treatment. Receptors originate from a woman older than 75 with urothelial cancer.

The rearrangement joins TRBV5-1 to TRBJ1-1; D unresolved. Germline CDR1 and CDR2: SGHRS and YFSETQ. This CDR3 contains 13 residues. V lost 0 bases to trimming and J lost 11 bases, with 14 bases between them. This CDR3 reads CASSLGLGLEAFF. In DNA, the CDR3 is TGCGCCAGCAGCTTGGGTCTAGGCCTGGAGGCTTTCTTT.

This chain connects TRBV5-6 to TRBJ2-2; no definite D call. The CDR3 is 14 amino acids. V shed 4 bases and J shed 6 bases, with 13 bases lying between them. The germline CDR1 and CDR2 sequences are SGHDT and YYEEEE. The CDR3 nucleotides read TGTGCCAGCAGCGAACAGTTGAGAGCCGGGGAGCTGTTTTTT. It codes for CASSEQLRAGELFF.

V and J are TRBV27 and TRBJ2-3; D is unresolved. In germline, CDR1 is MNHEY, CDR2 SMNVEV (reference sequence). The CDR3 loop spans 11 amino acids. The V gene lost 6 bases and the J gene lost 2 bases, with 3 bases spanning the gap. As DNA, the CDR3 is TGTGCCAGCAGCAACACAGATACGCAGTATTTT. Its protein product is CASSNTDTQYF.

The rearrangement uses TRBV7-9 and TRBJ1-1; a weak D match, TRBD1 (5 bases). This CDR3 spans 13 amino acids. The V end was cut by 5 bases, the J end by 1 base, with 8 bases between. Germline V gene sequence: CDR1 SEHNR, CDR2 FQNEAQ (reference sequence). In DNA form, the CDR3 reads TGTGCCAGCAGCCTCAGGGAGAACACTGAAGCTTTCTTT. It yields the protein CASSLRENTEAFF.

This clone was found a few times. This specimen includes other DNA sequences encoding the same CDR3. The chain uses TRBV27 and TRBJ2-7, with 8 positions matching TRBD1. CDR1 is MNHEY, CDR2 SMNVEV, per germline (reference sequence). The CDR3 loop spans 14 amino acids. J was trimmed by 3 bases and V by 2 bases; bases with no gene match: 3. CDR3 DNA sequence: TGTGCCAGCAGTTTACAGGGGGCTAACTACGAGCAGTACTTC. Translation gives CASSLQGANYEQYF.

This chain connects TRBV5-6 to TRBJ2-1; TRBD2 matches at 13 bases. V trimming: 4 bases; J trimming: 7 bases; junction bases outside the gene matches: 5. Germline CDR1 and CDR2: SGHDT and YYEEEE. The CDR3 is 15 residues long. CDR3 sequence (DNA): TGTGCCAGCAGCGGACTAGCGGGAGTTATGAATGAGCAGTTCTTC. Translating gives CASSGLAGVMNEQFF.

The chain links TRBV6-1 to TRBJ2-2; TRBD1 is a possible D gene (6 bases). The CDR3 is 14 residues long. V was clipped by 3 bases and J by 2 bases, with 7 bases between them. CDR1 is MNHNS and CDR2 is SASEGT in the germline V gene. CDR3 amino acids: CASSDRGNTGELFF. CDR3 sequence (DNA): TGTGCCAGCAGTGACAGGGGCAACACCGGGGAGCTGTTTTTT.

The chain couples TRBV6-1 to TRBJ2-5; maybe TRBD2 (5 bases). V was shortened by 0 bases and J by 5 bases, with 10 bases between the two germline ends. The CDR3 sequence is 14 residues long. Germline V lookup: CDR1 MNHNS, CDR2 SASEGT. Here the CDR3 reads CASSEAASGETQYF. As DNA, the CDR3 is TGTGCCAGCAGTGAAGCGGCCAGCGGCGAGACCCAGTACTTC.

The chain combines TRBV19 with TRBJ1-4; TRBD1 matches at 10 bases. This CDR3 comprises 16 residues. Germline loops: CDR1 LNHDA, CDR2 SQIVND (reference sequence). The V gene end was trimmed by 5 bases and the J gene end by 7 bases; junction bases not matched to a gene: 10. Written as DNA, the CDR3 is TGTGCCAGTAGTGCACTCAAACGGGACAGGGGTGAAAAACTGTTTTTT. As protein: CASSALKRDRGEKLFF.

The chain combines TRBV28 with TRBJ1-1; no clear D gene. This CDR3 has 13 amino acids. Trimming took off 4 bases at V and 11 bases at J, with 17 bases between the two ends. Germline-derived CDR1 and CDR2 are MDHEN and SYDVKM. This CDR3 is CASSSEVIGGAFF. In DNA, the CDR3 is TGTGCCAGCAGTTCGGAGGTAATCGGCGGGGCTTTCTTT.

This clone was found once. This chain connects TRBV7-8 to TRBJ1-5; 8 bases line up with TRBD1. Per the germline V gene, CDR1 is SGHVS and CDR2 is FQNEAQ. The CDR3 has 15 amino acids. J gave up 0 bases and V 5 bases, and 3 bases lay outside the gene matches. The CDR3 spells CASSLDRGSNQPQHF. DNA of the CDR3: TGTGCCAGCAGCCTCGACAGGGGTAGCAATCAGCCCCAGCATTTT.

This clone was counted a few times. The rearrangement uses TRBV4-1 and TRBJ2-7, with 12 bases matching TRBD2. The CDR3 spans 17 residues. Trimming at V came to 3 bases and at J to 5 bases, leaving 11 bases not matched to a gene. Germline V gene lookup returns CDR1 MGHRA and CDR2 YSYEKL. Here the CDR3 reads CASSQAQLAGGPHEQYF. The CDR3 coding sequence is TGCGCCAGCAGCCAGGCTCAACTAGCGGGAGGCCCCCACGAGCAGTACTTC.

CDR3 sequence reads: CASSSGLAGDTDTQYF. CDR3 DNA sequence: TGTGCCAGTAGTAGCGGACTAGCGGGAGACACAGATACGCAGTATTTT. The chain couples TRBV19 to TRBJ2-3; 13 bases match TRBD2. CDR1 LNHDA and CDR2 SQIVND come from the germline V gene (reference sequence). This CDR3 spans 16 amino acids. Losses at the gene ends were 4 bases for V and 2 bases for J; bases not matched to a gene: 3.

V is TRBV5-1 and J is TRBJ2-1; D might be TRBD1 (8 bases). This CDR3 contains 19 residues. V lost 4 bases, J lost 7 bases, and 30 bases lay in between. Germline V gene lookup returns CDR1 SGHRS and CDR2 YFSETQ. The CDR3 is CASSTSGGRIGLGPNEQFF. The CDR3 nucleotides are TGCGCCAGCAGCACCTCAGGGGGCAGGATAGGACTAGGACCTAATGAGCAGTTCTTC.

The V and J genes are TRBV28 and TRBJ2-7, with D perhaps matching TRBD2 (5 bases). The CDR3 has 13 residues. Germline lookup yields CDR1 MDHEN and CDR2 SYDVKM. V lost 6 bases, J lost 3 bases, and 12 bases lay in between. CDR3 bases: TGTGCCAGCAGACCACCTACTAGCTACGAGCAGTACTTC. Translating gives CASRPPTSYEQYF.

DNA of the CDR3: TGTGCCAGCAGCGACAGGTGGGGCACCTACGAGCAGTACTTC. Translation gives CASSDRWGTYEQYF. V usage is TRBV6-1 and J usage is TRBJ2-7; D might be TRBD1 (6 bases). The CDR3 is 14 amino acids. CDR1 is MNHNS and CDR2 is SASEGT in the germline V gene. V was clipped by 6 bases and J by 2 bases, with 14 bases between them.

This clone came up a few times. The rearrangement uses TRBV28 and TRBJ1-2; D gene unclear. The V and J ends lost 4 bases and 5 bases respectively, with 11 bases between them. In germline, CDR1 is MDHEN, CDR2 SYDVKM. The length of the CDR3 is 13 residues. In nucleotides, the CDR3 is TGTGCCAGCAGTTCCGGGATGCAATATGGCTACACCTTC. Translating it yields CASSSGMQYGYTF.

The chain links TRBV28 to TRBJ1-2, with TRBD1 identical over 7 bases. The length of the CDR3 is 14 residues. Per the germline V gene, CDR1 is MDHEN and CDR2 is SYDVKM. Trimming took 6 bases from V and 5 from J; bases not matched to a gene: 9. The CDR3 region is CASRGSGGGYGYTF. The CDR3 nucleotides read TGTGCCAGCAGGGGATCAGGGGGTGGGTATGGCTACACCTTC.

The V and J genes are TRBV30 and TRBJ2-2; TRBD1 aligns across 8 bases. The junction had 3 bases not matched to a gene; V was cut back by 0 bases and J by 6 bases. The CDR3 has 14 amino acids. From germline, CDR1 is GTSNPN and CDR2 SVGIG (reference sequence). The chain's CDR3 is CAWSVGQGAGELFF. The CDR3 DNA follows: TGTGCCTGGAGTGTCGGACAGGGTGCCGGGGAGCTGTTTTTT.

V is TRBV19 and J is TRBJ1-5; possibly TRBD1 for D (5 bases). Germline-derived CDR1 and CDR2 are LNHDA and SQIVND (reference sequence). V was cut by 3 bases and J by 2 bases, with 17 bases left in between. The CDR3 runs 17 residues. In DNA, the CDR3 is TGTGCCAGTAGTATTCTCTCAACAGGCAGGGGCAATCAGCCCCAGCATTTT. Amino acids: CASSILSTGRGNQPQHF.

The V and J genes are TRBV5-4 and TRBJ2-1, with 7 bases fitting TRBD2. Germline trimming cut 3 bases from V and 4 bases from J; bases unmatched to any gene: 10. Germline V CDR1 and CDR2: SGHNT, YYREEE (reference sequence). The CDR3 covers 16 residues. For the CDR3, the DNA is TGTGCCAGCAGCTCCGGGGGGACGGCTTCATACAATGAGCAGTTCTTC. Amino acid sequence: CASSSGGTASYNEQFF.

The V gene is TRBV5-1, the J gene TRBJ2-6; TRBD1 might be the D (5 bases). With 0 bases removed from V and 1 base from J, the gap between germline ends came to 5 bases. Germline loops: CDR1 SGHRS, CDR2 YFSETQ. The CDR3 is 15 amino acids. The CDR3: CASSLEGSGANVLTF. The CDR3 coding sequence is TGCGCCAGCAGCTTGGAGGGGTCTGGGGCCAACGTCCTGACTTTC.

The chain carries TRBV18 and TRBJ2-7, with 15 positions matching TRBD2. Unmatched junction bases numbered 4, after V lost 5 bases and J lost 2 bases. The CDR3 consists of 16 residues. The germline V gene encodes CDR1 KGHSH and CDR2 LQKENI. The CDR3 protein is CASSEGLAGGTYEQYF. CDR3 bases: TGTGCCAGCTCAGAGGGACTAGCGGGGGGTACCTACGAGCAGTACTTC.

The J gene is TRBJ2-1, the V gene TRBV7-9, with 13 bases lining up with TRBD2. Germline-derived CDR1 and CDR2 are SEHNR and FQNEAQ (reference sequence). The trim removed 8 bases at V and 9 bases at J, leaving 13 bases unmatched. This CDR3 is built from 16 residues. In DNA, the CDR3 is TGTGCCAGCCCGACACCGGGACTAGCGGGACGGGGTGAGCAGTTCTTC. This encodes CASPTPGLAGRGEQFF.

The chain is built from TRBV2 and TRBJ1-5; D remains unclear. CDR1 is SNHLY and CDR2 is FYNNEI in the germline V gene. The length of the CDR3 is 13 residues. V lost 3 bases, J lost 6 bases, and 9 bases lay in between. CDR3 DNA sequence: TGTGCCAGCAGTGACACAGTCAGTCAGCCCCAGCATTTT. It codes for CASSDTVSQPQHF.